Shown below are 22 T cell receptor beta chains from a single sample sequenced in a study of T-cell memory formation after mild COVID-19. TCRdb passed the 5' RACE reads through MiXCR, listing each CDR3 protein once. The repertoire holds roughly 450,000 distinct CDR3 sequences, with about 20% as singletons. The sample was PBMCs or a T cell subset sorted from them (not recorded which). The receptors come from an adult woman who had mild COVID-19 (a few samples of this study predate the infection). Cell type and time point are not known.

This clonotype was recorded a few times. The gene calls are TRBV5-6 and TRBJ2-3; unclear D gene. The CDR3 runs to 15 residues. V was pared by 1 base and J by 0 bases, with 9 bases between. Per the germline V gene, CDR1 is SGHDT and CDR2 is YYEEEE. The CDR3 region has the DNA TGTGCCAGCAGCTTGAGGATGACTAGCACAGATACGCAGTATTTT. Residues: CASSLRMTSTDTQYF.

CDR3 sequence reads: CASSPRQGIGSEQYF. As DNA, the CDR3 is TGTGCCAGCTCACCACGGCAGGGGATAGGAAGCGAGCAGTACTTC. V usage is TRBV18 and J usage is TRBJ2-7, with D possibly matching TRBD1 (6 bases). Between the trimmed V and J ends, which lost 1 base and 6 bases, there was a span of 16 bases. CDR1 and CDR2 from the germline V gene are KGHSH and LQKENI. The CDR3 extends over 15 amino acids.

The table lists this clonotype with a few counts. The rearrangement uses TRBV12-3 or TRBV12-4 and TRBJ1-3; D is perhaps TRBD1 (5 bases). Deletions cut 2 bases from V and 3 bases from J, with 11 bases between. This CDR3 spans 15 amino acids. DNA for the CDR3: TGTGCCAGCAGTTTATACAGGCTCCTTGGAAACACCATATATTTT. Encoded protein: CASSLYRLLGNTIYF.

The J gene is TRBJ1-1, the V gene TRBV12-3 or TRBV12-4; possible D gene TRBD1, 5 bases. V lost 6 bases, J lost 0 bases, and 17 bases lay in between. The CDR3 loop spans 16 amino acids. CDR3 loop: CASRERTWTMNTEAFF. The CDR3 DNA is TGTGCCAGCAGGGAAAGGACATGGACCATGAACACTGAAGCTTTCTTT.

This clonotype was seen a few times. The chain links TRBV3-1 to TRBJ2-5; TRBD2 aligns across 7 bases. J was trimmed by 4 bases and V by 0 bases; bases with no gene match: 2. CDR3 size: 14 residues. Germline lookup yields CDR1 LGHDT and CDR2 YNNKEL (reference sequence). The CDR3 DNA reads TGTGCCAGCAGCCAAGATTGGGGGGGAGAGACCCAGTACTTC. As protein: CASSQDWGGETQYF.

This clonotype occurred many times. The CDR3 DNA reads TGTGCCATCAGTGACAGGAACACTGAAGCTTTCTTT. Amino acids: CAISDRNTEAFF. V usage is TRBV10-3 and J usage is TRBJ1-1; no firm D call. Trimming pared 3 bases from V and 1 base from J, leaving 3 bases between. CDR1 and CDR2 (germline): ENHRY, SYGVKD. CDR3 length: 12 amino acids.

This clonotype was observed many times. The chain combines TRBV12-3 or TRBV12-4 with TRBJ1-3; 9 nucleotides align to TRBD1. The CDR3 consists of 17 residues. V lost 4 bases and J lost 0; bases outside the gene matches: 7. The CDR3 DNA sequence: TGTGCCAGCAGTTGGGGACAGGGTTTACTCTCTGGAAACACCATATATTTT. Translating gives CASSWGQGLLSGNTIYF.

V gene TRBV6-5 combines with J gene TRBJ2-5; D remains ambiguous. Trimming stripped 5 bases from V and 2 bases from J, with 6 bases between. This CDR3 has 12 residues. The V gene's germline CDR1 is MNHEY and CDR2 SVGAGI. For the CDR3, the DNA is TGTGCCAGCAGTAACCGTCAAGAGACCCAGTACTTC. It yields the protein CASSNRQETQYF.

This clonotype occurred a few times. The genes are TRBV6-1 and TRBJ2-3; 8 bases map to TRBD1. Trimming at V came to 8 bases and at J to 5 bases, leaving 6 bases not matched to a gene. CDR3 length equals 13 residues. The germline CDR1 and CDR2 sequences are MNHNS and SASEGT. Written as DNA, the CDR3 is TGTGCCAGCTCAGGACAGGGTGGAGATACGCAGTATTTT. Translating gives CASSGQGGDTQYF.

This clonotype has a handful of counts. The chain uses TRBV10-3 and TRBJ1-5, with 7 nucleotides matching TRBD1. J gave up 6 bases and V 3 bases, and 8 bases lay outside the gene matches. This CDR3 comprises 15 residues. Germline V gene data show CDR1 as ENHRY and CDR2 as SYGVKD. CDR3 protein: CAISDSLGGGQPQHF. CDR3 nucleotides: TGTGCCATCAGTGATTCATTAGGGGGCGGTCAGCCCCAGCATTTT.

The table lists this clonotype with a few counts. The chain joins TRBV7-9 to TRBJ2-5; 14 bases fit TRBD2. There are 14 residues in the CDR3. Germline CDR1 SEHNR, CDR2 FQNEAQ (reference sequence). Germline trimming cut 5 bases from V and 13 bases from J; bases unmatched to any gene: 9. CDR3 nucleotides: TGTGCCAGCAGCACCTCGGGACTAGCGGGAGTGAGGTACTTC. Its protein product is CASSTSGLAGVRYF.

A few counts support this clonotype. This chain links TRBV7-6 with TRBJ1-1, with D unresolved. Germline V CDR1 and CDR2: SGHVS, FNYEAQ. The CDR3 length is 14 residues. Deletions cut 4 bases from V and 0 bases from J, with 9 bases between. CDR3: CASSSPDMNTEAFF. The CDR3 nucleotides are TGTGCCAGCAGCTCCCCTGATATGAACACTGAAGCTTTCTTT.

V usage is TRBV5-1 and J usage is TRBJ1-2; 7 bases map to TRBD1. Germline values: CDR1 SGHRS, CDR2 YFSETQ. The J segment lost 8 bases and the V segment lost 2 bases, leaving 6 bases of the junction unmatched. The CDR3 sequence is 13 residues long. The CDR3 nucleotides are TGCGCCAGCAGCTTTACCCAAGGGGGCGGCTACACCTTC. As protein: CASSFTQGGGYTF.

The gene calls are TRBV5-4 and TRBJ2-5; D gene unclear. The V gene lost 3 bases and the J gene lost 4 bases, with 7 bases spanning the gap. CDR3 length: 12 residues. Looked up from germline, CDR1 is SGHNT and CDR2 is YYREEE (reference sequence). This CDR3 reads CASSWTSETQYF. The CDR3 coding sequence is TGTGCCAGCAGCTGGACGTCAGAGACCCAGTACTTC. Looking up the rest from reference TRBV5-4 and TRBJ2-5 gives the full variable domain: ETGVTQSPTHLIKTRGQQVTLRCSSQSGHNTVSWYQQALGQGPQFIFQYYREEENGRGNFPPRFSGLQFPNYSSELNVNALELDDSALYLCASSWTSETQYFGPGTRLLVL.

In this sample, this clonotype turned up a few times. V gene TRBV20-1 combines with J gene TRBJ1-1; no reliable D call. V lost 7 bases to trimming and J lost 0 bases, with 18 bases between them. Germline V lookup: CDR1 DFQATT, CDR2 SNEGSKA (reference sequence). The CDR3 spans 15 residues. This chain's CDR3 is CSGRSGPRLNTEAFF. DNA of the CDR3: TGCAGTGGGCGATCGGGCCCTAGACTGAACACTGAAGCTTTCTTT.

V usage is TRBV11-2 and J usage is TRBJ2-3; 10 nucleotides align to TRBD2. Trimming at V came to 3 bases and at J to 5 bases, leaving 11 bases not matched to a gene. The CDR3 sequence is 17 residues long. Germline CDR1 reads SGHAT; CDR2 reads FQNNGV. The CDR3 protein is CASSFPSGRGAGDTQYF. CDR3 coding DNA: TGTGCCAGCAGCTTCCCAAGCGGGAGGGGGGCCGGAGATACGCAGTATTTT. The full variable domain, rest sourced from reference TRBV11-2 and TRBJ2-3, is EAGVAQSPRYKIIEKRQSVAFWCNPISGHATLYWYQQILGQGPKLLIQFQNNGVVDDSQLPKDRFSAERLKGVDSTLKIQPAKLEDSAVYLCASSFPSGRGAGDTQYFGPGTRLTVL.

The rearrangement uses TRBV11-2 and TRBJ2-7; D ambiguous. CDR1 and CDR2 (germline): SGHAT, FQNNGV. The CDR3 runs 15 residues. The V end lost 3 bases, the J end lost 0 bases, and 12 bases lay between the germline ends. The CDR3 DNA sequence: TGTGCCAGCAGCTTTTACTGGGGAAGCTCCTACGAGCAGTACTTC. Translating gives CASSFYWGSSYEQYF.

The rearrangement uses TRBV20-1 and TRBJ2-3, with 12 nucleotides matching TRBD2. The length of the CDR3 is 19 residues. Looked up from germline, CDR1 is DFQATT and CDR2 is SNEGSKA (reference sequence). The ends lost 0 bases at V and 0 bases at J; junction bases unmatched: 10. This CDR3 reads CSARDSRTSGDASTDTQYF. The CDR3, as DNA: TGCAGTGCTAGAGATAGCAGGACTAGCGGGGACGCTAGCACAGATACGCAGTATTTT.

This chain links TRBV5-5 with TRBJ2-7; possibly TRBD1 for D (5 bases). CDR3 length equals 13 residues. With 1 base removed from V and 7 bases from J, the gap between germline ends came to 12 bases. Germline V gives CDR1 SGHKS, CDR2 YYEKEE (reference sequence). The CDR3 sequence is CASSLFQGGEQYF. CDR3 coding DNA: TGTGCCAGCAGCTTGTTCCAGGGCGGTGAGCAGTACTTC.

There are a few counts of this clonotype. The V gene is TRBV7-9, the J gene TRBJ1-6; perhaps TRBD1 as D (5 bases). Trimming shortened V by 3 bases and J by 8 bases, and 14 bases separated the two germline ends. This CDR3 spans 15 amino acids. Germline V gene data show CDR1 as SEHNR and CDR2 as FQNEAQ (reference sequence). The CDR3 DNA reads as TGTGCCAGCAGCTTTGGGGAGGGGAGCTATTCACCCCTCCACTTT. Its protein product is CASSFGEGSYSPLHF. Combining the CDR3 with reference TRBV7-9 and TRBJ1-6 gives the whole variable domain DTGVSQNPRHKITKRGQNVTFRCDPISEHNRLYWYRQTLGQGPEFLTYFQNEAQLEKSRLLSDRFSAERPKGSFSTLEIQRTEQGDSAMYLCASSFGEGSYSPLHFGNGTRLTVT.

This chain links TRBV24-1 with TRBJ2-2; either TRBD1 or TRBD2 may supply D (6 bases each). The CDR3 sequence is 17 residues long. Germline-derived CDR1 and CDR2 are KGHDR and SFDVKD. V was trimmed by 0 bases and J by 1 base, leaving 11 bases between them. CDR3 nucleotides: TGTGCCACCAGTGATTTGCGGGGGACAATGAACACCGGGGAGCTGTTTTTT. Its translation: CATSDLRGTMNTGELFF.

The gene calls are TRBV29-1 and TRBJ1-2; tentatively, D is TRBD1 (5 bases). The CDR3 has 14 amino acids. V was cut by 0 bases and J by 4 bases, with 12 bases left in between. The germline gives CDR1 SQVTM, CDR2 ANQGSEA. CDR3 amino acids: CSVEEGEGPYGYTF. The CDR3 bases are TGCAGCGTTGAAGAGGGGGAAGGCCCCTATGGCTACACCTTC.